The clone carrying this T cell receptor beta chain has just one count. The entry originates in a study of blood T cell repertoires in COVID-19. Across the study: Specimens from acute and convalescent COVID-19 originated in the United States, Italy and Spain. PBMCs, B-cell-depleted T cells, or T cells provided the cDNA or gDNA that made up the material.

The method was immunoSEQ multiplex PCR; TCRdb's version includes in-frame clones alone and lacks a portion of them. The profile covers fewer than 250,000 clones, with about 93% appearing a single time and over 0.75% taken by the ten largest. During active infection, Seattle patients enrolled and were then monitored through disease. There are 14 residues in the CDR3. Germline CDR1 reads ENHRY; CDR2 reads SYGVKD. Sample: peripheral blood. The chain uses TRBV10-3 and TRBJ2-5; TRBD1 matches at 8 bases. This TCR was recovered from a man in his sixties with COVID-19, enrolled during active disease. CDR3 nucleotide sequence: TGTAACCTAGAGATAAAGGGGGACAGGAGCACCCAGTACTTC. Its protein product is CNLEIKGDRSTQYF.